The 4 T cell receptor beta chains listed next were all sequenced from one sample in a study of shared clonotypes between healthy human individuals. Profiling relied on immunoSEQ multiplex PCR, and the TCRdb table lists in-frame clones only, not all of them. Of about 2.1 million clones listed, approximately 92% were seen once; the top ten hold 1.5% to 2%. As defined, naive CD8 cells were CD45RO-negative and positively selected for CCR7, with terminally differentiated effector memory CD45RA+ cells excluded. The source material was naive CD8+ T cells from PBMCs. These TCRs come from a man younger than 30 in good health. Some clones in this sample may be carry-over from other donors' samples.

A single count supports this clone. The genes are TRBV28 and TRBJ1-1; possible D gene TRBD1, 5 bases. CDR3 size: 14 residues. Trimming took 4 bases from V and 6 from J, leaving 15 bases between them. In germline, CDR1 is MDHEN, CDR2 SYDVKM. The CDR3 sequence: CASSSTRGGAEAFF. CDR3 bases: TGTGCCAGCAGTTCTACTCGGGGGGGAGCTGAAGCTTTCTTT.

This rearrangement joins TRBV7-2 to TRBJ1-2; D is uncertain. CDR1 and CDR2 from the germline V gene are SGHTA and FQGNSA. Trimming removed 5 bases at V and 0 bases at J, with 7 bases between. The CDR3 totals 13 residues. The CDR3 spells CASSLVSNYGYTF. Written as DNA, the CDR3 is TGTGCCAGCAGCCTCGTTTCTAACTATGGCTACACCTTC.

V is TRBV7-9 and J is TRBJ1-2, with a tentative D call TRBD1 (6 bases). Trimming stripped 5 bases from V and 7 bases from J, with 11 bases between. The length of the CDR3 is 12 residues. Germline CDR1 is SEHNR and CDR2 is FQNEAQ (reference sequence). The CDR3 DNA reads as TGTGCCAGCAGCACCACAGGGATTGGCTACACCTTC. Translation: CASSTTGIGYTF.

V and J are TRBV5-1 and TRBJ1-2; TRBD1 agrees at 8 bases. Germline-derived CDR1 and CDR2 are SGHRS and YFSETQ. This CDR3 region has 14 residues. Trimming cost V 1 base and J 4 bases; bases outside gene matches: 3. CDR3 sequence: CASSLSGGGYGYTF. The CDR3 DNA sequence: TGCGCCAGCAGCTTGTCAGGGGGCGGCTATGGCTACACCTTC.